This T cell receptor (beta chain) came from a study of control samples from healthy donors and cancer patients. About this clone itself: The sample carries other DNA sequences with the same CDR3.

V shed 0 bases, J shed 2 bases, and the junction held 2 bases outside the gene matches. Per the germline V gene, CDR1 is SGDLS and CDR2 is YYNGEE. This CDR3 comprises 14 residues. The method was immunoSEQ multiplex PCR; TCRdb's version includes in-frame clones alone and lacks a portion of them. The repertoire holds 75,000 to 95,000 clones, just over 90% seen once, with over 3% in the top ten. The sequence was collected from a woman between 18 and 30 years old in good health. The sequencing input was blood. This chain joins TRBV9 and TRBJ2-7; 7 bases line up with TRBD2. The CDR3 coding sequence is TGTGCCAGCAGCGTAGGCGGGGGACCCTACGAGCAGTACTTC. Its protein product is CASSVGGGPYEQYF.